This T cell receptor beta chain was found in a study of blood T cell repertoires in COVID-19. Turning to the study itself: The United States, Italy and Spain provided the acute and convalescent COVID-19 samples. T cells, B-cell-depleted T cells, or PBMCs provided the cDNA or gDNA that served as material.

Source study methods: Scientists estimated how many nucleated cells there were by amplifying reference gene primers. TCRdb's table, derived via immunoSEQ multiplex PCR, lists solely in-frame clones and lacks some. V and J calls plus clone size are reproduced from that table; the DNA served to infer D and trimming. This table has approximately 380,000 clones, about 85% appearing once. CDR1 and CDR2 (germline): SGHDT, YYEEEE. Trimming shortened V by 5 bases and J by 2 bases, and 11 bases separated the two germline ends. This CDR3 is 14 amino acids long. The genes are TRBV5-6 and TRBJ1-3, with a possible D match to TRBD1 (6 bases). This TCR was recovered from a woman aged 18-29 years with acute or convalescent COVID-19. Sequenced sample: peripheral blood. CDR3 DNA: TGTGCCAGCAGGAGAGGGGGAACTGGAAACACCATATATTTT. This sequence encodes CASRRGGTGNTIYF.